This TCR beta chain was sequenced during a study of shared clonotypes between healthy human individuals. Whole-study context: The composition of the donors was a couple of women and a few men aged 18 to 49.

Original methodology: In the immunoSEQ data, sequences were junction-only and lacked quality scores, so filtering differed. The assay was immunoSEQ multiplex PCR, and TCRdb's table has in-frame clones only and misses some. V and J calls and clone size are as listed in that table; D and trimming were resolved from the DNA. Seen here are hundreds of thousands of clones, about two thirds observed once, and the top ten hold around 2%. The V end was cut by 7 bases, the J end by 3 bases, with 16 bases between. The CDR3 is 14 amino acids. Germline CDR1 and CDR2: MNHNS and SASEGT. Overall study results and limits: Compared with clonotypes that all four donors shared, non-shared clonotypes had lower generation probabilities.

This clone was observed a few times. Its antigen remains unidentified. The chain couples TRBV6-1 to TRBJ2-7; maybe TRBD2 (5 bases). The TCR was taken from a woman aged 30 to 39 in good health. Sequencing input: memory CD4+ T cells sorted from blood. The subset is: CD45RA-negative fraction. CDR3 nucleotide sequence: TGTGCCAGCACTAGGCTAGCAGTTAACTACGAGCAGTACTTC. Translating gives CASTRLAVNYEQYF.